The 14 T cell receptor beta chains given below trace back to one sample, sequenced in a study of T cell responses to AZD1222 COVID-19 vaccine. Sequencing was performed with immunoSEQ multiplex PCR; in TCRdb, only in-frame clones are kept and a portion is missing. Of over 130,000 clones listed, roughly 94% are singletons. The material sequenced was peripheral blood, taken on day 0 of AZD1222 vaccination. These receptor sequences come from an adult in good health.

CDR3 coding DNA: TGTGCCAGCAGCCCCTGGACTAGCGGGGGGGCAGAGACCCAGTACTTC. Its translation: CASSPWTSGGAETQYF. The rearrangement joins TRBV9 to TRBJ2-5; TRBD2 matches at 15 bases. Unmatched junction bases numbered 5, after V lost 4 bases and J lost 4 bases. The V gene's germline CDR1 is SGDLS and CDR2 YYNGEE. The CDR3 is 16 amino acids.

The chain has TRBV11-3 and TRBJ1-5; 8 bases line up with TRBD1. Germline V gives CDR1 SGHNT, CDR2 YENEEA. V was pared by 2 bases and J by 1 base, with 16 bases of the junction left unmatched. This CDR3 contains 20 residues. The CDR3 loop reads CASSLSSQGAIRLSNQPQHF. The CDR3 region has the DNA TGTGCCAGCAGCTTATCGTCCCAGGGGGCGATTAGATTGAGCAATCAGCCCCAGCATTTT.

This sequence joins TRBV6-5 and TRBJ2-5, with D perhaps TRBD1 or TRBD2 (5 bases each). Trimming shortened V by 2 bases and J by 2 bases, and 15 bases separated the two germline ends. CDR3 length: 16 amino acids. In germline, CDR1 is MNHEY, CDR2 SVGAGI. The DNA of the CDR3 is TGTGCCAGCAGTTACACGCCCGGGACGGGGCAAGAGACCCAGTACTTC. Protein sequence: CASSYTPGTGQETQYF.

The chain has TRBV5-4 and TRBJ1-2, with D perhaps TRBD1 (6 bases). CDR3 length: 13 residues. CDR1 is SGHNT, CDR2 YYREEE, per germline (reference sequence). Trimming cost V 1 base and J 8 bases, with 12 bases left between them. The DNA for the CDR3 is TGTGCCAGCAGCTTGACAGGGACGGACGGCTACACCTTC. Translation gives CASSLTGTDGYTF.

This chain joins TRBV20-1 and TRBJ1-4; weak D call: TRBD1 (5 bases). V was pared by 3 bases and J by 7 bases, with 24 bases between. Germline V lookup: CDR1 DFQATT, CDR2 SNEGSKA (reference sequence). The length of the CDR3 is 17 residues. CDR3 in DNA: TGCAGTGCTAGTATCCCAAATTTGCGGCAGGGAGGTGAAAAACTGTTTTTT. Translating it yields CSASIPNLRQGGEKLFF.

The chain couples TRBV9 to TRBJ2-1, with 12 bases matching TRBD2. With 3 bases clipped from V and 7 bases from J, the junction kept 8 bases outside the gene matches. The CDR3 covers 16 residues. Germline CDR1 is SGDLS and CDR2 is YYNGEE. The CDR3 region is CASSGQLAGGRNEQFF. The CDR3 DNA sequence: TGTGCCAGCAGCGGCCAACTAGCGGGAGGTCGGAATGAGCAGTTCTTC.

The chain employs TRBV24-1 and TRBJ1-2, with 7 bases lining up with TRBD1. This CDR3 has 14 amino acids. V gave up 2 bases and J gave up 6 bases; unmatched junction bases: 5. Looked up from germline, CDR1 is KGHDR and CDR2 is SFDVKD. The CDR3, as DNA: TGTGCCACCAGTGATTCTCGACAGGGTAATGGCTACACCTTC. Protein: CATSDSRQGNGYTF.

This clone was detected only once. This chain connects TRBV4-2 to TRBJ1-4; D is undetermined. The ends were cut back, 0 bases at V and 1 base at J, with 15 bases in the middle. The CDR3 loop spans 18 amino acids. Germline CDR1 is LGHNA and CDR2 is YNFKEQ. The CDR3 coding sequence is TGTGCCAGCAGCCAAGATTACCCAAGAAAGGGAACTAATGAAAAACTGTTTTTT. It yields the protein CASSQDYPRKGTNEKLFF.

This chain connects TRBV19 to TRBJ1-5; D gene ambiguous. CDR1 LNHDA and CDR2 SQIVND come from the germline V gene (reference sequence). Trimming stripped 4 bases from V and 6 bases from J, with 10 bases between. The CDR3 has 13 residues. This CDR3 is CASSTAGAQPQHF. In DNA, the CDR3 is TGTGCCAGTAGTACGGCAGGAGCTCAGCCCCAGCATTTT. Drawing the rest from reference TRBV19 and TRBJ1-5, the complete variable domain is DGGITQSPKYLFRKEGQNVTLSCEQNLNHDAMYWYRQDPGQGLRLIYYSQIVNDFQKGDIAEGYSVSREKKESFPLTVTSAQKNPTAFYLCASSTAGAQPQHFGDGTRLSIL.

The V and J genes are TRBV6-2 or TRBV6-3 and TRBJ1-1; TRBD1 matches at 7 bases. Germline V gives CDR1 MNHEY, CDR2 SVGEGT. The CDR3 is made up of 14 amino acids. V shed 2 bases, J shed 7 bases, and the junction held 7 bases outside the gene matches. The CDR3 DNA reads TGTGCCAGCAGTTACATCGGGACAGCGGGTGAAGCTTTCTTT. Translation: CASSYIGTAGEAFF.

This clone was detected a few times. The V call is TRBV24-1, the J call TRBJ1-4; D call uncertain. Germline CDR1 KGHDR, CDR2 SFDVKD. The V end lost 5 bases, the J end lost 5 bases, and 8 bases lay between the germline ends. There are 13 residues in the CDR3. The CDR3 is CATSAETNEKLFF. The CDR3 DNA reads TGTGCCACCAGTGCAGAAACGAATGAAAAACTGTTTTTT.

CDR3 bases: TGTGCCATCAGTGAACGAGCGGTCGGCGGGGAGCTGTTTTTT. Protein: CAISERAVGGELFF. The rearrangement links TRBV10-3 to TRBJ2-2, with a possible D match to TRBD2 (5 bases). The germline CDR1 and CDR2 sequences are ENHRY and SYGVKD. The germline V and J ends were trimmed by 3 bases and 7 bases, with 12 bases remaining between them. This CDR3 is 14 amino acids long.

The CDR3 spells CASSFSAVNSPLHF. CDR3 DNA sequence: TGTGCCAGCAGTTTCAGCGCTGTAAATTCACCCCTCCACTTT. The rearrangement links TRBV27 to TRBJ1-6; D call uncertain. The germline CDR1 and CDR2 sequences are MNHEY and SMNVEV (reference sequence). This CDR3 has 14 residues. V lost 3 bases and J lost 7, with 10 bases in between.

The chain couples TRBV28 to TRBJ1-5; unclear D gene. V dropped 2 bases and J dropped 0 bases, with 11 bases sitting between them. This CDR3 is 16 amino acids long. CDR1 and CDR2 (germline): MDHEN, SYDVKM. CDR3 nucleotide sequence: TGTGCCAGCAGTTTAAGTGAGGTTTATAGCAATCAGCCCCAGCATTTT. It specifies CASSLSEVYSNQPQHF.